One sample yielded the 14 T cell receptor beta chains listed below, sequenced in a study of spatial heterogeneity in lung cancer. One entry per CDR3 protein, called by TCRdb with MiXCR from the 5' RACE reads. The table shows over 50,000 distinct CDR3 sequences, with 6.3% occurring only once. Time point of the sample: sample taken at primary tumor resection. The sample here was PBMCs, taken at surgery. Every receptor here comes from a female donor with early-stage non-small cell lung cancer.

The chain employs TRBV6-6 and TRBJ1-5, with D hard to call. Germline CDR1 is MNHNY and CDR2 is SVGAGI (reference sequence). With 2 bases removed from V and 0 bases from J, the gap between germline ends came to 8 bases. The CDR3 is 15 residues long. The CDR3 spells CASSYAPYSNQPQHF. The CDR3 DNA follows: TGTGCCAGCAGTTACGCCCCGTATAGCAATCAGCCCCAGCATTTT.

Many counts were recorded for this clonotype. This sequence joins TRBV3-1 and TRBJ2-4; D gene unclear. V dropped 1 base and J dropped 13 bases, with 8 bases sitting between them. The CDR3 is 11 residues long. Germline values: CDR1 LGHDT, CDR2 YNNKEL (reference sequence). The chain's CDR3 is CASSQGHSQYF. CDR3 sequence (DNA): TGTGCCAGCAGCCAAGGGCATTCCCAGTACTTC.

This clonotype was observed at least ten times. The V call is TRBV6-6, the J call TRBJ2-7, with TRBD2 as a possible D gene (5 bases). This CDR3 comprises 13 residues. Trimming removed 0 bases at V and 7 bases at J, with 10 bases between. Germline V gene data show CDR1 as MNHNY and CDR2 as SVGAGI (reference sequence). The DNA for the CDR3 is TGTGCCAGCAGTTACTCGTTCGGGGTTGAGCAGTACTTC. Amino acids: CASSYSFGVEQYF.

This clonotype was counted at least ten times. The chain has TRBV4-1 and TRBJ1-1; D is uncertain. V was clipped by 0 bases and J by 3 bases, with 11 bases between them. Germline V lookup: CDR1 MGHRA, CDR2 YSYEKL. The CDR3 totals 15 residues. The DNA of the CDR3 is TGCGCCAGCAGCCAAGATTGGCGCGGGGACACTGAAGCTTTCTTT. The encoded protein is CASSQDWRGDTEAFF.

This clonotype was seen ten or more times. The rearrangement links TRBV5-1 to TRBJ2-5; 8 nucleotides match TRBD1. Germline CDR1 SGHRS, CDR2 YFSETQ. The CDR3 is 15 amino acids. J gave up 3 bases and V 4 bases, and 8 bases lay outside the gene matches. The CDR3 loop is CASSPSGGEEETQYF. In nucleotides, the CDR3 is TGCGCCAGCAGCCCGTCAGGGGGCGAGGAAGAGACCCAGTACTTC.

At least ten counts were recorded for this clonotype. The chain links TRBV6-6 to TRBJ2-3; D is unclear. The CDR3 is 12 amino acids. Trimming left V 5 bases short and J 7 bases short, with 10 bases between. Germline V gene sequence: CDR1 MNHNY, CDR2 SVGAGI (reference sequence). DNA for the CDR3: TGTGCCAGCAGTCGCCCCAGAAATACGCAGTATTTT. Translated: CASSRPRNTQYF.

This clonotype came up many times. This rearrangement joins TRBV29-1 to TRBJ2-2; 11 nucleotides match TRBD1. The junction had 1 base not matched to a gene; V was cut back by 4 bases and J by 6 bases. The CDR3 totals 13 residues. The germline gives CDR1 SQVTM, CDR2 ANQGSEA. This CDR3 reads CSVGTGGAGELFF. CDR3 in DNA: TGCAGCGTTGGGACAGGGGGCGCCGGGGAGCTGTTTTTT.

This clonotype was observed at least ten times. The chain joins TRBV7-9 to TRBJ2-5; 9 bases match TRBD2. Per germline, CDR1 SEHNR and CDR2 FQNEAQ (reference sequence). V was clipped by 5 bases and J by 1 base; unmatched bases: 11. The CDR3 has 17 residues. The CDR3 bases are TGTGCCAGCAGCCCGCTCATGCGGGGGGGTTCCCAAGAGACCCAGTACTTC. Translating it yields CASSPLMRGGSQETQYF.

This clonotype was observed a few times. This chain uses TRBV19 with TRBJ1-4; possibly TRBD1 for D (6 bases). The V and J ends lost 5 bases and 10 bases respectively, with 17 bases between them. Germline loops: CDR1 LNHDA, CDR2 SQIVND (reference sequence). The CDR3 runs to 14 residues. This CDR3 reads CASSPSTGIVKLFF. The CDR3 bases are TGTGCCAGTAGTCCGTCGACAGGAATCGTAAAACTGTTTTTT.

This clonotype showed up many times. This sequence joins TRBV28 and TRBJ1-1; TRBD1 matches 7 bases. This CDR3 has 15 amino acids. Per the germline V gene, CDR1 is MDHEN and CDR2 is SYDVKM. Trimming removed 8 bases from V and 8 bases from J; junction bases left unmatched: 17. CDR3 coding DNA: TGTGCCAGCTGTCCTCCCAGCCTTTTGACAGGGGAAGCTTTCTTT. Protein product: CASCPPSLLTGEAFF.

This clonotype came up a few times. V and J are TRBV3-1 and TRBJ2-7, with D unclear. In germline, CDR1 is LGHDT, CDR2 YNNKEL (reference sequence). The V gene lost 0 bases and the J gene lost 8 bases, with 8 bases spanning the gap. The CDR3 spans 12 residues. The CDR3 loop is CASSQEPAQQYF. The CDR3 DNA is TGTGCCAGCAGCCAAGAACCAGCACAGCAGTACTTC.

This clonotype was seen repeatedly, ten times or more. The genes are TRBV24-1 and TRBJ2-5; D possibly matches TRBD1 or TRBD2 (5 bases each). Trimming cost V 8 bases and J 5 bases, with 26 bases left between them. Germline CDR1 reads KGHDR; CDR2 reads SFDVKD. The CDR3 is 17 amino acids. The CDR3 loop is CATNGTKRGTRRETQYF. DNA for the CDR3: TGTGCCACCAACGGAACCAAGAGGGGCACCCGAAGGGAGACCCAGTACTTC.

This clonotype has just a few counts. The chain joins TRBV7-3 to TRBJ1-1, with 8 bases identical to TRBD1. This CDR3 is built from 19 residues. V gave up 2 bases and J gave up 0 bases; unmatched junction bases: 14. Germline V lookup: CDR1 SGHTA, CDR2 FQGTGA. In DNA form, the CDR3 reads TGTGCCAGCAGCTTATTCAGTCGGGGACAGGCAATTATGAACACTGAAGCTTTCTTT. Encoded protein: CASSLFSRGQAIMNTEAFF.

The chain has TRBV27 and TRBJ2-5, with 7 bases matching TRBD2. Germline V gene sequence: CDR1 MNHEY, CDR2 SMNVEV (reference sequence). V gave up 0 bases and J gave up 0 bases; unmatched junction bases: 7. The CDR3 contains 17 residues. CDR3 sequence reads: CASSLSPTSSYQETQYF. The DNA of the CDR3 is TGTGCCAGCAGTTTATCCCCGACTAGCAGCTACCAAGAGACCCAGTACTTC.